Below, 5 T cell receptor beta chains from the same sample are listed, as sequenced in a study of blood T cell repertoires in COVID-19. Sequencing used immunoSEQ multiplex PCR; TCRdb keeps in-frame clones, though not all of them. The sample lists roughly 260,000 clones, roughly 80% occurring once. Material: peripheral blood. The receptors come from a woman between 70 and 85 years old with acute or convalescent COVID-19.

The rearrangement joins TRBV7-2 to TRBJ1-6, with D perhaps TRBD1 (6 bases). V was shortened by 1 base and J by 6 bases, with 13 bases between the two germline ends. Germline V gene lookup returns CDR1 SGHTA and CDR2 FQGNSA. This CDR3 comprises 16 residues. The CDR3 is CASSLESGRGNSPLHF. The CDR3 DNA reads TGTGCCAGCAGCTTAGAAAGCGGCAGGGGTAATTCACCCCTCCACTTT.

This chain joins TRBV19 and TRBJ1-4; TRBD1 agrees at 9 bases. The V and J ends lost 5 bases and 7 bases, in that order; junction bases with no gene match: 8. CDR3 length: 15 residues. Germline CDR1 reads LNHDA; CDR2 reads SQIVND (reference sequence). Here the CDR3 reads CASSPQGARGEKLFF. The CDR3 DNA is TGTGCCAGTAGTCCACAGGGGGCGAGGGGTGAAAAACTGTTTTTT.

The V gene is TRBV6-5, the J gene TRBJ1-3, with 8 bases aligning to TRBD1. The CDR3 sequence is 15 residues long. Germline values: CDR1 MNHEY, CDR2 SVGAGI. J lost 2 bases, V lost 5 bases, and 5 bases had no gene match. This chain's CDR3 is CASSPRTGTGNTIYF. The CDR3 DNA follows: TGTGCCAGCAGTCCGCGGACAGGGACTGGAAACACCATATATTTT.

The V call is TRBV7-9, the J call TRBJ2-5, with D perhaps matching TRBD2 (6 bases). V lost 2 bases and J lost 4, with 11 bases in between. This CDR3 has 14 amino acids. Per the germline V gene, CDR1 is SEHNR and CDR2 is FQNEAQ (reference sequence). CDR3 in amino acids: CASSLSTRRETQYF. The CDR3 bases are TGTGCCAGCAGCTTATCGACTAGGCGAGAGACCCAGTACTTC.

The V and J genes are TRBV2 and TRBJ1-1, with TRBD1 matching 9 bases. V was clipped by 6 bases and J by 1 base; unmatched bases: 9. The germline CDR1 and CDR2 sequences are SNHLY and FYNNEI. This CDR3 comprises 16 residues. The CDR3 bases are TGTGCCAGCAGCCCGGGACAGGGAGTTGGGAACACTGAAGCTTTCTTT. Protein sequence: CASSPGQGVGNTEAFF.